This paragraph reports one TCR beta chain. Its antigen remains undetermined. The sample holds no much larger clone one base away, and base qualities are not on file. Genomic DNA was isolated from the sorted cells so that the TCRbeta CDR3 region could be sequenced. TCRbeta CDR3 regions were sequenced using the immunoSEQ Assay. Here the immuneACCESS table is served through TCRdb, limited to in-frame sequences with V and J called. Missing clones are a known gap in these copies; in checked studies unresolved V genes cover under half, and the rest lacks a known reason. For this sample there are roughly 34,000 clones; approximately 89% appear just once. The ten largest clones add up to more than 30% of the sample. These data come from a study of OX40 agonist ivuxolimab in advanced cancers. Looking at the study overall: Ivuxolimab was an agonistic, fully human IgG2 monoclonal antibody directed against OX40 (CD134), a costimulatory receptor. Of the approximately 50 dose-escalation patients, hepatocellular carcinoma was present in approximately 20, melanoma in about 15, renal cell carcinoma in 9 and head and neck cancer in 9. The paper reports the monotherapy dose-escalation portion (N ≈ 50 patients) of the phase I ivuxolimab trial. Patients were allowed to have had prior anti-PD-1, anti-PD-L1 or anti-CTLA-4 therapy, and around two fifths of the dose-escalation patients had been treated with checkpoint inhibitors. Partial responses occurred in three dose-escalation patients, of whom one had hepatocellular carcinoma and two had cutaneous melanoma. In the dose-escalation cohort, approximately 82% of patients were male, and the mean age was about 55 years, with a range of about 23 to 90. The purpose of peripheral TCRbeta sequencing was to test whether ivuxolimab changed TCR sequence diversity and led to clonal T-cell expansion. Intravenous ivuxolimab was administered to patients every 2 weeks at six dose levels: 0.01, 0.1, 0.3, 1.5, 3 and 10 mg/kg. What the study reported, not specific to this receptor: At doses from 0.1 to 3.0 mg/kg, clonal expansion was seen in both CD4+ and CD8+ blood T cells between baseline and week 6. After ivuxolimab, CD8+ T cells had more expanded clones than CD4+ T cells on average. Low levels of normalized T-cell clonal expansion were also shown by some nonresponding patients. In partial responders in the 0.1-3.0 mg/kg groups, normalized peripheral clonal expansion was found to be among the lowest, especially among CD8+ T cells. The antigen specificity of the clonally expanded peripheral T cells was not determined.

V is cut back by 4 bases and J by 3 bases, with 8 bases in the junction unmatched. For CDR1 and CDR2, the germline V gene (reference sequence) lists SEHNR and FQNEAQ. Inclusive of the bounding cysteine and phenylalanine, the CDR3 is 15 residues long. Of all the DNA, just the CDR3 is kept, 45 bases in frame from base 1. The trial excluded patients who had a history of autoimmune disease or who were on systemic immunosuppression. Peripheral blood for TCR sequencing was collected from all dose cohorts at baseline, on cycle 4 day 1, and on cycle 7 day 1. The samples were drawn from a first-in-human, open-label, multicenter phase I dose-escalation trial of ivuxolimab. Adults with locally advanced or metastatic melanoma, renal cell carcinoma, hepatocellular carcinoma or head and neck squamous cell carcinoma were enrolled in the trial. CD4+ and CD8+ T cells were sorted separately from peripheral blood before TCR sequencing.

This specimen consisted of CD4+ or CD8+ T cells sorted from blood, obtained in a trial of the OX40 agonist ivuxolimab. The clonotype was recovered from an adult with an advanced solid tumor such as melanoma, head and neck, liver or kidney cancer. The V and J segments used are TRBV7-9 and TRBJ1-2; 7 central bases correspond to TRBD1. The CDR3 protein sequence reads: CASSSRGGTDYGYTF. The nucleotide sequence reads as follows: TGTGCCAGCAGCTCCAGGGGGGGAACAGACTATGGCTACACCTTC.